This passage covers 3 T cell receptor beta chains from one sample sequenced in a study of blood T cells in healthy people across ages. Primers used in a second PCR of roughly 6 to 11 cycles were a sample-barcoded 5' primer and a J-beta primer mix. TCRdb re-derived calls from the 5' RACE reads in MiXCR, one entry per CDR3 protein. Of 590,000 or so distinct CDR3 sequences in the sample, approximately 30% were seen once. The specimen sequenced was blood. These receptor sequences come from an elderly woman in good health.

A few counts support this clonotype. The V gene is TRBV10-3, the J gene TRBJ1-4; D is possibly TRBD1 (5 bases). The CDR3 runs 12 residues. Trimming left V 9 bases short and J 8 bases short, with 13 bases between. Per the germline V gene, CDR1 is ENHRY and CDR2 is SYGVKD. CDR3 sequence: CAIGAGNEKLFF. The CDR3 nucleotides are TGTGCCATTGGGGCAGGGAACGAAAAACTGTTTTTT.

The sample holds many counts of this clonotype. The CDR3 loop is CAISAMGTGEKLFF. DNA for the CDR3: TGTGCCATCAGTGCGATGGGGACAGGGGAAAAACTGTTTTTT. The chain is built from TRBV10-3 and TRBJ1-4, with 9 bases aligning to TRBD1. The CDR3 totals 14 residues. CDR1 ENHRY and CDR2 SYGVKD come from the germline V gene. Trimming took 4 bases from V and 8 from J; bases not matched to a gene: 5.

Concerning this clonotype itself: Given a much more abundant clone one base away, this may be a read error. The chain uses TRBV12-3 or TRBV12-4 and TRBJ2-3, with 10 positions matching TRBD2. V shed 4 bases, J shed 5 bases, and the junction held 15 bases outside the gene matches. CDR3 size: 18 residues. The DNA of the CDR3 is TGTGCCAGCAGTTCTAAATTGAGAGCGGGGGGGCGCATAGATACGCAGTATTTT. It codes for CASSSKLRAGGRIDTQYF.